The 17 T cell receptor beta chains below all came from one sample that was sequenced in a study of blood T cells in healthy people across ages (dated by TCRdb to between 2015 and 2017). Receptor amplification or capture employed 5' RACE. TCRdb shows the sequencer as Illumina HiSeq 2500. A second PCR of roughly 7 to 11 cycles was performed with a sample-barcoded 5' primer and a J-beta primer mix. TCRdb reanalyzed the raw reads on its own, using fastp at Q25 for trimming and MiXCR for clone calling, and kept in-frame beta chains. A single entry per CDR3 protein holds the most common genes and DNA from its merged rows. For this sample there are over a million distinct CDR3 sequences; 59% appear just once. The ten largest clones add up to 5.5% to 8% of the sample. The sequenced material came from blood. The receptors stem from a man aged 18 to 29 in good health.

This clonotype showed up just a few times. The V call is TRBV29-1, the J call TRBJ2-4, with 10 bases matching TRBD1. The J call is doubtful: the DNA matches TRBJ2-7 better. Germline CDR1 and CDR2: SQVTM and ANQGSEA. CDR3 length: 14 amino acids. The DNA of the CDR3 is TGCAGCGTACCCTTGAGGGACAGGGGCCACGAGCAGTACTTC. Translating it yields CSVPLRDRGHEQYF.

This chain connects TRBV27 to TRBJ2-3, with 8 bases fitting TRBD2. CDR3 length equals 15 residues. V lost 4 bases and J lost 2; bases outside the gene matches: 5. The V gene's germline CDR1 is MNHEY and CDR2 SMNVEV (reference sequence). CDR3 region: CASSWTSRFTDTQYF. The CDR3 bases are TGTGCCAGCAGTTGGACTAGCCGTTTCACAGATACGCAGTATTTT.

The chain links TRBV20-1 to TRBJ1-5; 9 bases are shared with TRBD1. Germline V lookup: CDR1 DFQATT, CDR2 SNEGSKA (reference sequence). With V trimmed by 5 bases and J by 3 bases, 8 bases remained unmatched. The CDR3 has 15 amino acids. CDR3 sequence: CSARRGDRVNQPQHF. Written as DNA, the CDR3 is TGCAGTGCTCGAAGGGGGGACAGGGTCAATCAGCCCCAGCATTTT.

This clonotype has a handful of counts. The chain links TRBV4-3 to TRBJ1-5; tentative D call: TRBD1 (6 bases). From germline, CDR1 is LGHNA and CDR2 YSLEER. The V end lost 4 bases, the J end lost 4 bases, and 11 bases lay between the germline ends. This CDR3 spans 14 amino acids. CDR3 nucleotides: TGCGCCAGCAGCCGAATACAGGGAAATCAGCCCCAGCATTTT. Amino acid sequence: CASSRIQGNQPQHF.

The chain combines TRBV27 with TRBJ2-7; TRBD2 matches at 13 bases. CDR1 and CDR2 from the germline V gene are MNHEY and SMNVEV (reference sequence). The CDR3 spans 18 residues. The J segment lost 2 bases and the V segment lost 5 bases, leaving 12 bases of the junction unmatched. Written as DNA, the CDR3 is TGTGCCAGCAGTCCCCCGGGACTAGCGGGGCTATTAACCTACGAGCAGTACTTC. It yields the protein CASSPPGLAGLLTYEQYF.

The chain carries TRBV7-2 and TRBJ2-5; 10 nucleotides align to TRBD1. The DNA end lines up better with TRBJ2-7; the J call may be wrong. Germline assignment: CDR1 SGHTA and CDR2 FQGNSA. The CDR3 runs 17 residues. The CDR3 DNA sequence: TGTGCCAGCAGCTTACCCAGGGAGGCGACAGGGGGCTTCGAGCAGTACTTC. Protein: CASSLPREATGGFEQYF.

This chain uses TRBV20-1 with TRBJ2-4; D call uncertain. Germline lookup yields CDR1 DFQATT and CDR2 SNEGSKA (reference sequence). The CDR3 covers 15 residues. V lost 5 bases and J lost 5, with 19 bases in between. CDR3: CSAPTLPGVENIQYF. Written as DNA, the CDR3 is TGCAGTGCTCCGACTCTCCCTGGGGTCGAAAACATTCAGTACTTC.

This clonotype was observed a few times. The chain recombines TRBV29-1 with TRBJ2-1; no reliable D call. This CDR3 has 11 residues. Looked up from germline, CDR1 is SQVTM and CDR2 is ANQGSEA. V was pared by 2 bases and J by 12 bases, with 11 bases between. For the CDR3, the DNA is TGCAGCGTTGAAAGCGCCCCGAGGCAGTTCTTC. Protein sequence: CSVESAPRQFF.

The chain is built from TRBV5-1 and TRBJ1-2, with 10 nucleotides matching TRBD1. Trimming at V came to 0 bases and at J to 5 bases, leaving 4 bases not matched to a gene. In germline, CDR1 is SGHRS, CDR2 YFSETQ. CDR3 length: 15 amino acids. The CDR3 loop is CASSLDGTGVYGYTF. The CDR3 DNA reads as TGCGCCAGCAGCTTGGACGGGACAGGGGTTTATGGCTACACCTTC.

The chain is built from TRBV29-1 and TRBJ2-3, with TRBD1 matching 9 bases. This CDR3 is built from 15 residues. The V gene end was trimmed by 1 base and the J gene end by 4 bases; junction bases not matched to a gene: 6. CDR1 is SQVTM and CDR2 is ANQGSEA in the germline V gene. The CDR3 nucleotides are TGCAGCGTTGAAGGAGTTTACAGGGGGCCAGATACGCAGTATTTT. Protein sequence: CSVEGVYRGPDTQYF.

This chain connects TRBV20-1 to TRBJ2-3; D uncertain. This CDR3 is 14 amino acids long. Germline V lookup: CDR1 DFQATT, CDR2 SNEGSKA (reference sequence). V was cut by 2 bases and J by 5 bases, with 14 bases left in between. The CDR3 loop is CSARNSILVDTQYF. DNA for the CDR3: TGCAGTGCTAGAAACAGCATCTTGGTAGATACGCAGTATTTT.

The chain is built from TRBV12-3 or TRBV12-4 and TRBJ1-2, with D unclear. V lost 5 bases and J 8 bases, leaving 12 bases between the germline ends. This CDR3 spans 12 amino acids. CDR3 nucleotide sequence: TGTGCCAGCAGTCCTAATCCAAGAGGCTACACCTTC. It yields the protein CASSPNPRGYTF.

The chain employs TRBV7-2 and TRBJ2-1; 8 positions match TRBD2. With 5 bases clipped from V and 7 bases from J, the junction kept 10 bases outside the gene matches. The germline V gene encodes CDR1 SGHTA and CDR2 FQGNSA. The CDR3 is 15 residues long. The CDR3 nucleotides are TGTGCCAGCAGCCCTTCTCGGGGGGGCCAGAATGAGCAGTTCTTC. Amino acids: CASSPSRGGQNEQFF.

The CDR3 DNA follows: TGTGCCAGCATCATGGACACGCTCTATGGCTACACCTTC. It is translated as CASIMDTLYGYTF. The V gene is TRBV6-1, the J gene TRBJ1-2; D is perhaps TRBD1 (5 bases). Trimming stripped 7 bases from V and 4 bases from J, with 13 bases between. The CDR3 extends over 13 amino acids. Germline V gene sequence: CDR1 MNHNS, CDR2 SASEGT.

The chain employs TRBV21-1 and TRBJ2-7; TRBD1 was called by the table and not checked on the DNA. TRBV21-1 represents a pseudogene. This CDR3 has 15 residues. The CDR3 bases are TGTGCCAGCAGCATAACCGGGACAGGGATCTACGAGCAGTACTTC. Translating it yields CASSITGTGIYEQYF.

The chain has TRBV10-3 and TRBJ1-6; weak D call: TRBD1 (5 bases). Germline CDR1 reads ENHRY; CDR2 reads SYGVKD. Deletions cut 3 bases from V and 7 bases from J, with 10 bases between. The CDR3 spans 14 residues. Here the CDR3 DNA reads TGTGCCATCAGTGAAAGGGACCAGAATTCACCCCTCCACTTT. This gives the protein CAISERDQNSPLHF.

This clonotype showed up just once. At one end, the junction sequence differs from germline, possibly due to a read error. The rearrangement uses TRBV7-9 and TRBJ2-5; perhaps TRBD2 as D (6 bases). The J call may be faulty, since TRBJ2-7 better matches the DNA end. This CDR3 has 12 amino acids. Per the germline V gene, CDR1 is SEHNR and CDR2 is FQNEAQ (reference sequence). The CDR3 DNA reads as TGTGCCAACAGCTTAGCGGCGAACGAGCAGTACTTC. It translates to CANSLAANEQYF.